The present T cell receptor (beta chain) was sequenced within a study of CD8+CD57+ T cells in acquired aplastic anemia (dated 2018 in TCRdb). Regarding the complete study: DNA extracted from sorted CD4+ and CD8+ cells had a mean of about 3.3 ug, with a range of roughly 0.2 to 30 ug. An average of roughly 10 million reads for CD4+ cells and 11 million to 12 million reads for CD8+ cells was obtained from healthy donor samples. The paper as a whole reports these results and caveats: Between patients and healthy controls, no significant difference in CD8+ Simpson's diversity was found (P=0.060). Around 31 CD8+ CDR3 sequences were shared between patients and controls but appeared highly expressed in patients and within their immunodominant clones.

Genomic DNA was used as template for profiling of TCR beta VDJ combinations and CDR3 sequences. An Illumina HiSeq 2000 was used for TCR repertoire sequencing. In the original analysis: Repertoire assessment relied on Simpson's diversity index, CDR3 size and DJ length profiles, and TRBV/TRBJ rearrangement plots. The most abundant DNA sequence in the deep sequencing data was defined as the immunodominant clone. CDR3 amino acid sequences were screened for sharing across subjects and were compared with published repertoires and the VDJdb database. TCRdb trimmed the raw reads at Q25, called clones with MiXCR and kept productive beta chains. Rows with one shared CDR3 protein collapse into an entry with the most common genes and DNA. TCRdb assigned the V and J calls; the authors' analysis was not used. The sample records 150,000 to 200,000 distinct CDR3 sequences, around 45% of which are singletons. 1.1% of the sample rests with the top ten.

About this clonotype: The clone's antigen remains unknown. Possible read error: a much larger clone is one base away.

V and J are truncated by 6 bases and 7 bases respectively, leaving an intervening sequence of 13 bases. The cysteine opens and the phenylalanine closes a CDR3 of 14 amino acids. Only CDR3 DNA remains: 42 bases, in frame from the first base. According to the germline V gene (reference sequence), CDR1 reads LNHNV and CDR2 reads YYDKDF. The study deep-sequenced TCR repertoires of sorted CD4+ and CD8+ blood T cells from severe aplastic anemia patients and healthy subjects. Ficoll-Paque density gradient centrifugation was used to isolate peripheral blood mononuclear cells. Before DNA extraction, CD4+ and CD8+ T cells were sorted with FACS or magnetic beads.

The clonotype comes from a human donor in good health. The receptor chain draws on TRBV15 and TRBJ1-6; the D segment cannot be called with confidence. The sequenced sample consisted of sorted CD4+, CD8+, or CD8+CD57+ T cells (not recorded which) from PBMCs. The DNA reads TGTGCCACCAGATTGCAGGTGTACAATTCACCCCTCCACTTT. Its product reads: CATRLQVYNSPLHF.